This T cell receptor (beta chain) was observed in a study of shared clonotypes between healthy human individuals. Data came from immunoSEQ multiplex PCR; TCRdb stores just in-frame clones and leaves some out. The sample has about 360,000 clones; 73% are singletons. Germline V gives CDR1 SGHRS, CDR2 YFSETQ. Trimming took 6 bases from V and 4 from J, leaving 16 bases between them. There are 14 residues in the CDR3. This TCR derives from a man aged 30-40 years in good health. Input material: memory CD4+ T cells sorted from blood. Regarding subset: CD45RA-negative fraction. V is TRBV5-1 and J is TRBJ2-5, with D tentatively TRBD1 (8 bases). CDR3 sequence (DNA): TGCGCCAGCAAGGAACAGGGGGGGAGAGAGACCCAGTACTTC. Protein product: CASKEQGGRETQYF.